This T cell receptor beta chain stems from a study of shared clonotypes between healthy human individuals. An assay was performed, and its level was deep. The authors ran unsorted PBMC replicate PCRs on 300 ng DNA, around 27,000 T cell genomes. PBMC DNA, left unsorted, was sequenced on ten immunoSEQ deep assay plates. Per the original methods: From ImmunoSEQ came sequences covering only the junction and carrying no quality scores, so filtering differed. The table came from immunoSEQ multiplex PCR; TCRdb's copy has only in-frame clones and leaves some out. V and J calls and clone size come straight from that table; D and trimming were deduced from the DNA. The data show roughly 500,000 clones, with 81% seen just once and over 9.5% held by the top ten. The germline gives CDR1 LNHDA, CDR2 SQIVND (reference sequence). The CDR3 has 18 residues. Trimming left V 3 bases short and J 4 bases short, with 19 bases between.

There are many counts of this clone. Other nucleotide sequences from this sample produce the same CDR3. The sample was PBMCs. The sequence came from a woman aged 35 to 49 in good health. Some clones in this sample may be carry-over from other donors' samples. The chain combines TRBV19 with TRBJ2-6; D is perhaps TRBD1 or TRBD2 (5 bases each). The CDR3 DNA reads as TGTGCCAGTAGTATTCCGGGACGGAAAGCCACCGGGGCCAACGTCCTGACTTTC. This encodes CASSIPGRKATGANVLTF.